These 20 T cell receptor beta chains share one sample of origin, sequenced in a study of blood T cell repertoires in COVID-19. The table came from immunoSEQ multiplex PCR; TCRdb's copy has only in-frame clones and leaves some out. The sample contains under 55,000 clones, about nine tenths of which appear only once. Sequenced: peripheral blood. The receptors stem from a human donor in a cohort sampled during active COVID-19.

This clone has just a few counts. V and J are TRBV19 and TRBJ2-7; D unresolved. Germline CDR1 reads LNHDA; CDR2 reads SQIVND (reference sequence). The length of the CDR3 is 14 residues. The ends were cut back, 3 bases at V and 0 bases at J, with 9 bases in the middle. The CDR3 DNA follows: TGTGCCAGTAGTATCACTGCGAGCTCCTACGAGCAGTACTTC. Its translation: CASSITASSYEQYF.

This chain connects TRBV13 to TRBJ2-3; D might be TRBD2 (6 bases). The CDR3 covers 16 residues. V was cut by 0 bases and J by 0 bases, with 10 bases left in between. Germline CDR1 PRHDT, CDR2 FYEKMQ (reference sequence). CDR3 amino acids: CASSLGEGTSTDTQYF. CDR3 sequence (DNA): TGTGCCAGCAGCTTAGGGGAGGGTACTAGCACAGATACGCAGTATTTT.

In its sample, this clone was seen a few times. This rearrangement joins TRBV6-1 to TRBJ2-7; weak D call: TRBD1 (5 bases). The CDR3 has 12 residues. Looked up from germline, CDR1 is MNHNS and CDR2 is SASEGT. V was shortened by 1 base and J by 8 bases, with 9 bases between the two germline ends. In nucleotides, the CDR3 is TGTGCCAGCAGTGAAGGACAGCTCCAGCAGTACTTC. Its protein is CASSEGQLQQYF.

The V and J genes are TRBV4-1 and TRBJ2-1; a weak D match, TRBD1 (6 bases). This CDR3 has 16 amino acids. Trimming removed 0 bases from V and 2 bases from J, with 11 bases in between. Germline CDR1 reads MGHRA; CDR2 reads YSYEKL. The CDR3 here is CASSQETQGTYNEQFF. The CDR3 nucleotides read TGCGCCAGCAGCCAAGAAACGCAGGGGACCTACAATGAGCAGTTCTTC.

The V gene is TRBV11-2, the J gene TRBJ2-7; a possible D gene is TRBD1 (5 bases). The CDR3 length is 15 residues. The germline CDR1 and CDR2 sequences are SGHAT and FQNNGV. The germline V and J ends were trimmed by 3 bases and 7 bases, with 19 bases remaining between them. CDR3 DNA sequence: TGTGCCAGCAGCTTTTTTATGATGCAGGGCGGTGAGCAGTACTTC. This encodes CASSFFMMQGGEQYF.

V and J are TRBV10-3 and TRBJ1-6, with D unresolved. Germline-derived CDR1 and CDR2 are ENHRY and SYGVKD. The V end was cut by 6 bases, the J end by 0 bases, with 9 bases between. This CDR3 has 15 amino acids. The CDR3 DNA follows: TGTGCCATCAGGCCGGGGAACTCCTATAATTCACCCCTCCACTTT. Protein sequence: CAIRPGNSYNSPLHF.

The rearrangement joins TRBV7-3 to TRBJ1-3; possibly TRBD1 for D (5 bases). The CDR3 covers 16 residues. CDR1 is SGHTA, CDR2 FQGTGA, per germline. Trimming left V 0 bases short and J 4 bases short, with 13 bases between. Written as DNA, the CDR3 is TGTGCCAGCAGCTTAACCCATCCCAGGGCCGGAAACACCATATATTTT. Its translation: CASSLTHPRAGNTIYF. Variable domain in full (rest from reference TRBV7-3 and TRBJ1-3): GAGVSQTPSNKVTEKGKYVELRCDPISGHTALYWYRQSLGQGPEFLIYFQGTGAADDSGLPNDRFFAVRPEGSVSTLKIQRTERGDSAVYLCASSLTHPRAGNTIYFGEGSWLTVV.

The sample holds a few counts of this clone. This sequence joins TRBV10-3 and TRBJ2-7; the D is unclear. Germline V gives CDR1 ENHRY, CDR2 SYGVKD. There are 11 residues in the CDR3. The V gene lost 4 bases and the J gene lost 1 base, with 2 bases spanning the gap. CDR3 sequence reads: CAISASYEQYF. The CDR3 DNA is TGTGCCATCAGTGCATCCTACGAGCAGTACTTC.

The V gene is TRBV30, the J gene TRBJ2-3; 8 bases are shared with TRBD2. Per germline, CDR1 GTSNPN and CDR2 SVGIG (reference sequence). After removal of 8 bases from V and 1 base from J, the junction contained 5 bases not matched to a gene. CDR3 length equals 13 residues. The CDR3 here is CARDGGGTDTQYF. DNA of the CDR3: TGTGCCCGCGACGGGGGGGGCACAGATACGCAGTATTTT.

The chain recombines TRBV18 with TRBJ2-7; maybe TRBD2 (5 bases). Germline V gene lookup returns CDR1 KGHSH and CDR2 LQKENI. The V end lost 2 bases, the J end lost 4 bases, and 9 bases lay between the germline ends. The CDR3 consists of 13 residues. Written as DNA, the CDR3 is TGTGCCAGCTCACCATTGGGAGAGTACGAGCAGTACTTC. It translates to CASSPLGEYEQYF.

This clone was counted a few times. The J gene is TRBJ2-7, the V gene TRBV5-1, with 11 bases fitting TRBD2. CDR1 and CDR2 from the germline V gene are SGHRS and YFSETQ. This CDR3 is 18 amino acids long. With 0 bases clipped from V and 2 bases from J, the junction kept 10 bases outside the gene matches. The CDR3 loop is CASSLDGLAGGSPYEQYF. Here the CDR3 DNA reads TGCGCCAGCAGCTTGGATGGGCTAGCGGGGGGCTCTCCCTACGAGCAGTACTTC.

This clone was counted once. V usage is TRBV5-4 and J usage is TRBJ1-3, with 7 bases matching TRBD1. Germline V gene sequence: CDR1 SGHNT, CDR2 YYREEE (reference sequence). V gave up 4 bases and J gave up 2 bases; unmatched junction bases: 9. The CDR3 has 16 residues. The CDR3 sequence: CASSPGAGQTGNTIYF. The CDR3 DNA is TGTGCCAGCAGCCCTGGGGCGGGACAGACTGGAAACACCATATATTTT.

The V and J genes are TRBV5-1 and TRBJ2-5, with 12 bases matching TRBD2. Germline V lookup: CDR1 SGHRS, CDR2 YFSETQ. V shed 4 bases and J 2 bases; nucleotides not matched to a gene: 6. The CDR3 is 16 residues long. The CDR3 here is CASSRGLAGRQETQYF. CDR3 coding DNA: TGCGCCAGCAGCCGCGGACTAGCGGGGAGACAAGAGACCCAGTACTTC.

CDR3 residues: CASSYQGQGNTIYF. For the CDR3, the DNA is TGTGCCAGCAGCTATCAGGGGCAAGGAAACACCATATATTTT. The chain joins TRBV3-1 (or the pseudogene TRBV3-2) to TRBJ1-3; weak D call: TRBD1 (6 bases). CDR1 is LGHDT, CDR2 YNNKEL, per germline (reference sequence). The CDR3 runs 14 residues. Deletions cut 5 bases from V and 4 bases from J, with 12 bases between.

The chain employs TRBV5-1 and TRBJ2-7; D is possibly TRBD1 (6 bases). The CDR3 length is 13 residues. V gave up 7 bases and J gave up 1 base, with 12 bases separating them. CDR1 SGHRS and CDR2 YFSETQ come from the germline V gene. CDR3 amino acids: CASADSPSYEQYF. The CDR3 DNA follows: TGCGCCAGCGCGGACAGTCCTTCCTACGAGCAGTACTTC.

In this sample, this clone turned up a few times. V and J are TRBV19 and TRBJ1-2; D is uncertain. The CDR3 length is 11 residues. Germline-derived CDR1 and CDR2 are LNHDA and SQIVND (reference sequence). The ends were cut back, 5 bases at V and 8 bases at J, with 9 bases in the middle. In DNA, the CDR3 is TGTGCCAGTAGTGCGAGTCTAGGCTACACCTTC. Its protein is CASSASLGYTF.

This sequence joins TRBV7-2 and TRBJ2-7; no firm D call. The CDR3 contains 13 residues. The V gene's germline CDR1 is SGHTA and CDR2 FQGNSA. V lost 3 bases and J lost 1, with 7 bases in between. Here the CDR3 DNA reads TGTGCCAGCAGCTTTTCGGGTTCCTACGAGCAGTACTTC. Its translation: CASSFSGSYEQYF.

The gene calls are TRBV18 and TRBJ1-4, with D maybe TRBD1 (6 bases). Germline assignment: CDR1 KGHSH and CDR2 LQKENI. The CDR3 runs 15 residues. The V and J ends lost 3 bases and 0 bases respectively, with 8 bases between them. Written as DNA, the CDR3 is TGTGCCAGCTCACCTCGGACAGCAACTAATGAAAAACTGTTTTTT. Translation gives CASSPRTATNEKLFF.

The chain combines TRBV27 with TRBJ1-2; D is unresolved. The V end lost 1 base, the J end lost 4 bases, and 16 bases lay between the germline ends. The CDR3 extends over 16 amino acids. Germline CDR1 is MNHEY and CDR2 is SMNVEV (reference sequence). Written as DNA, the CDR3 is TGTGCCAGCAGTTTATACATTCCAAACCGGGGCTATGGCTACACCTTC. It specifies CASSLYIPNRGYGYTF.

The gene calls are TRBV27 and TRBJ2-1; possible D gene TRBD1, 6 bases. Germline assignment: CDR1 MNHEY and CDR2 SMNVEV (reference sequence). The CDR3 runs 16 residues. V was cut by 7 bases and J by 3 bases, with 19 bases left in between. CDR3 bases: TGTGCCAGCACTTCTCCGGACAGTCTCTACTACAATGAGCAGTTCTTC. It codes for CASTSPDSLYYNEQFF.